The entry below describes one TCR beta chain. The antigen it binds to is not known. No per-base quality is available; no much larger clone lies one base away. The CDR3 runs 13 residues from the cysteine to the phenylalanine. Only the CDR3 region is kept as DNA, spanning 39 bases read in frame from base 1. The CDR1 and CDR2 encoded by the germline V gene are SNHLY and FYNNEI. V is clipped by 6 bases and J by 4 bases, and the sequence between their germline boundaries is 12 bases long. This sample was included in a study of CD8+ T cells in alopecia areata (dated by TCRdb to the late 2010s). Regarding the complete study: The treated patients, all with moderate-to-severe alopecia areata, were enrolled in an open-label pilot trial of oral tofacitinib given at 5 to 10 mg twice daily. The study used high-throughput TCRbeta sequencing to examine T cell clonal expansion in alopecia areata, in both the C3H/HeJ mouse model and human patients. Patients received tofacitinib for 6 to 18 months and were then followed off drug for 6 months to check for delayed response and recurrence. The RNA source kit depended on sample type: the PAXgene miRNA kit for fixed scalp, the miRNeasy kit for PBMCs, and the RNeasy kit for mouse skin. The SALT score, which quantifies the percentage of affected scalp surface area, was used to measure disease severity in treated patients. Biopsies were taken from tofacitinib-treated patients at baseline and at 4 and 24 weeks of treatment, and a later scalp biopsy was taken in several of the tofacitinib-treated patients. Amplification of TCRbeta CDR3 regions was done by immunoSEQ multiplex PCR using 35 Vbeta forward primers and 13 Jbeta reverse primers. Clonality in the scalp was compared among normal scalp (n=4), patchy alopecia areata scalp (n=8), and alopecia totalis/universalis scalp (n=8). Scalp tissue and sorted CD4+ and CD8+ peripheral blood T cells from patchy and totalis/universalis alopecia areata patients and from healthy controls were covered by human TCRbeta sequencing.

Results and caveats for the whole study, not just this receptor: Lesional scalp, especially in alopecia totalis/universalis, showed higher clonality and more expanded CD8+ clones than normal scalp, suggesting antigenic drive. Compared with mice, TCR sequences shared between patients were less clear, possibly partly because of HLA diversity across the patient population. Scalp clonality and the number of expanded CD8+ clones among the top 100 scalp clones were significantly decreased by tofacitinib. Because the treated cohort was small and had just a single nonresponder, larger studies are needed to establish links between baseline CD8+ expansion and response. Many expanded lesional clones were found to persist in scalp and blood during tofacitinib treatment, and relapse after treatment cessation may be partly explained by this persistence. Unlike mouse skin, which is dominated by gammadelta T cells, normal human skin has resident alphabeta T cells that are also sequenced, and this complicates analysis of the scalp TCR repertoire.

This specimen's time point label, per the study, means: around 26 weeks on oral tofacitinib. The treatment or condition label of this sample denotes: oral pan-JAK inhibitor, 5-10 mg twice daily. From alopecia areata patients, peripheral blood was collected along with lesional scalp punch biopsies. After PBMCs were isolated by density centrifugation and stained for CD3, CD4 and CD8, a FACSAria was used to sort CD4+ and CD8+ T cells. The receptor library was made with the immunoSEQ multiplex PCR assay. RNA was extracted from all samples and reverse transcribed into cDNA, which served as template for TCR sequencing. SuperScript III was used for first-strand cDNA synthesis, primed with a 2:1 mix of oligo-dT and random hexamers. A synthetic immune receptor repertoire was used to assess amplification bias, and residual bias was removed computationally. The study's processing was this. Raw reads were preprocessed to remove errors, and CDR3 was defined by IMGT conventions from the conserved cysteine to phenylalanine. To get clonality, Shannon entropy was normalized by log2 of the number of productive unique TCRs and the result was subtracted from 1. CD4 or CD8 identity of scalp clones was inferred by cross-referencing scalp TCRbeta sequences with sorted blood CD4 and CD8 repertoires. Not all clones reach the TCRdb copy of this immuneACCESS table, which keeps in-frame sequences only. Checked studies attribute under half of the gap to unresolved V genes and leave the rest unexplained. D and trimming were read from the DNA, whereas the V and J calls and clone size are those reported in that table. For this sample the table gives more than 90,000 clones, of which roughly 50% were detected only once. The top ten hold 12% of the sample.

The sequencing used CD8+ T cells sorted from blood, collected at week 24, from a patient treated with tofacitinib. The clonotype originates from a human donor with alopecia areata. The chain is encoded by TRBV2 joined to TRBJ1-2; the D gene identity is not certain. CDR3 loop: CASRTPGGYGYTF. At the DNA level, the sequence is TGTGCCAGCAGGACCCCCGGAGGCTATGGCTACACCTTC.